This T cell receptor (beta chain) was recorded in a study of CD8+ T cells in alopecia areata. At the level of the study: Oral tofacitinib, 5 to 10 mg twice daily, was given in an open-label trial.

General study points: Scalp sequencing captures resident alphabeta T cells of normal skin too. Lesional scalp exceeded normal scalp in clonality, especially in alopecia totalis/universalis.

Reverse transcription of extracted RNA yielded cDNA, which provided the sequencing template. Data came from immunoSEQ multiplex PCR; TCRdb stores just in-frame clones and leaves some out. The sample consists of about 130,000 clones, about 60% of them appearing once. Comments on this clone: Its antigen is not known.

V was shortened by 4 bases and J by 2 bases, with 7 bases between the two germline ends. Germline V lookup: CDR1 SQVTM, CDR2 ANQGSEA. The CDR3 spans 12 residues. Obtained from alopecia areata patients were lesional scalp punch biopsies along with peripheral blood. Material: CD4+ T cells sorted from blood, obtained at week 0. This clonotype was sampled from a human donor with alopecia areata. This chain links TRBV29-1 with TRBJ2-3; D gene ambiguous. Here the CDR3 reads CSVVYNTDTQYF. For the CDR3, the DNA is TGCAGCGTTGTCTATAACACAGATACGCAGTATTTT.